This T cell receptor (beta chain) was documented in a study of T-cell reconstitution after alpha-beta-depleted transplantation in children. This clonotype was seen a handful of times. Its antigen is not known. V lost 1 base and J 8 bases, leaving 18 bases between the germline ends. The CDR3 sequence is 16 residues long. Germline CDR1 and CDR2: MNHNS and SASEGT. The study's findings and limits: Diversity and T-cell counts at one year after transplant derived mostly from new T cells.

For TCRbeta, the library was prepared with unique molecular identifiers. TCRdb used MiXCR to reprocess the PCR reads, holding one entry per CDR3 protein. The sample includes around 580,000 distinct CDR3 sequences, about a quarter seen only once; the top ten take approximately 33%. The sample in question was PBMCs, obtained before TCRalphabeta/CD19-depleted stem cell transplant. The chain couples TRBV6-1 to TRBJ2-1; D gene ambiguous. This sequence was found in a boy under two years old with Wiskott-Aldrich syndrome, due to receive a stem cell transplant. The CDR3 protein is CASSEGPTKVGYEQFF. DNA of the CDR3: TGTGCCAGCAGTGAAGGGCCCACCAAAGTCGGATATGAGCAGTTCTTC.